This note documents a single T cell receptor (beta chain) sequence. Its antigen is not known. The sample originates from a study of type 1 regulatory T cells. Study overall: An in vitro protocol generated T-allo10, a Tr1-enriched, alloantigen-specific CD4 T cell product.

Each CDR3 protein gets one entry after TCRdb re-called the reads with MiXCR. Of just under 65,000 distinct CDR3 sequences detected, nearly 50% appear once; the ten largest clones hold approximately 2.3%. Study-level findings and limits: Tr1 cells had a more restricted TCR repertoire than non-Tr1 cells.

CDR3 length equals 14 residues. V lost 3 bases and J 5 bases, leaving 13 bases between the germline ends. The chain couples TRBV12-3 or TRBV12-4 to TRBJ1-2; D is perhaps TRBD1 (5 bases). Sequencing was carried out using cultured non-Tr1 T cells, either the whole culture or a sorted T cell fraction (not recorded which). This clonotype originated in a human donor in good health. This CDR3 is CASSFGGWGYGYTF. In DNA, the CDR3 is TGTGCCAGCAGTTTCGGGGGGTGGGGATATGGCTACACCTTC.